The 13 T cell receptor beta chains below all came from one sample that was sequenced in a study of CD8 T cells in Susac syndrome. With random hexamers, reverse transcription was performed on 0.5 to 1 ug of RNA. TCRdb processed the immunoSEQ multiplex PCR reads anew with MiXCR; each CDR3 protein has one entry. In the table there are 150,000 to 160,000 distinct CDR3 sequences, roughly 95% of which are singletons. Material for sequencing was CD8+ T cells from PBMCs. Receptor source: a human donor with multiple sclerosis.

The chain links TRBV5-1 to TRBJ2-1; D possibly corresponds to TRBD2 (6 bases). The CDR3 is 15 residues long. Germline lookup yields CDR1 SGHRS and CDR2 YFSETQ. Trimming removed 5 bases at V and 8 bases at J, with 20 bases between. The chain's CDR3 is CASSVGQGGKDEQFF. Here the CDR3 DNA reads TGCGCCAGCAGTGTTGGGCAGGGAGGAAAGGATGAGCAGTTCTTC.

The rearrangement uses TRBV18 and TRBJ2-7; no clear D gene. This CDR3 comprises 15 residues. Looked up from germline, CDR1 is KGHSH and CDR2 is LQKENI. V was trimmed by 3 bases and J by 5 bases, leaving 17 bases between them. The CDR3: CASSPLGARVHEQYF. In DNA form, the CDR3 reads TGTGCCAGCTCACCGCTCGGTGCTAGGGTCCACGAGCAGTACTTC. The entire variable domain, with the rest obtained from reference TRBV18 and TRBJ2-7, is as follows: NAGVMQNPRHLVRRRGQEARLRCSPMKGHSHVYWYRQLPEEGLKFMVYLQKENIIDESGMPKERFSAEFPKEGPSILRIQQVVRGDSAAYFCASSPLGARVHEQYFGPGTRLTVT.

The chain is built from TRBV20-1 and TRBJ2-3; 11 bases fit TRBD1. Germline V gives CDR1 DFQATT, CDR2 SNEGSKA (reference sequence). There are 15 residues in the CDR3. The trim removed 0 bases at V and 9 bases at J, leaving 8 bases unmatched. CDR3 DNA: TGCAGTGCTAGAGATCTAGGGGACAGGGGGGACACGCAGTATTTT. Residues: CSARDLGDRGDTQYF.

This chain links TRBV3-1 with TRBJ1-2; perhaps TRBD1 as D (5 bases). V dropped 4 bases and J dropped 4 bases, with 19 bases sitting between them. The CDR3 sequence is 16 residues long. CDR1 and CDR2 from the germline V gene are LGHDT and YNNKEL (reference sequence). This CDR3 reads CASSPRSGQGGYGYTF. CDR3 bases: TGTGCCAGCAGCCCCAGGAGCGGGCAGGGAGGCTATGGCTACACCTTC.

The table lists this clonotype with a count of one. This chain joins TRBV30 and TRBJ2-1, with D perhaps TRBD2 (5 bases). The V end lost 3 bases, the J end lost 7 bases, and 13 bases lay between the germline ends. The germline gives CDR1 GTSNPN, CDR2 SVGIG (reference sequence). The CDR3 covers 13 residues. The CDR3 nucleotides read TGTGCCTGGAGACGGGGAAGGCAAAATGAGCAGTTCTTC. Translation gives CAWRRGRQNEQFF.

J is TRBJ1-1 and V is TRBV12-3 or TRBV12-4; D not resolved. Trimming stripped 7 bases from V and 1 base from J, with 7 bases between. CDR3 length: 12 residues. In nucleotides, the CDR3 is TGTGCCAGCACCCTAAGGAACACTGAAGCTTTCTTT. Translation gives CASTLRNTEAFF.

The CDR3: CASREDRDNEQFF. The CDR3 DNA follows: TGTGCCAGCAGAGAGGACAGGGACAATGAGCAGTTCTTC. The rearrangement links TRBV12-3 or TRBV12-4 to TRBJ2-1; TRBD1 agrees at 8 bases. Trimming removed 6 bases from V and 5 bases from J; junction bases left unmatched: 3. This CDR3 is built from 13 residues.

The chain has TRBV24-1 and TRBJ1-2, with TRBD1 matching 9 bases. CDR3 length: 13 amino acids. Germline V gene lookup returns CDR1 KGHDR and CDR2 SFDVKD. Unmatched junction bases numbered 1, after V lost 3 bases and J lost 6 bases. The CDR3 nucleotides read TGTGCCACCAGTGATAACAGGGGGCATGGCTACACCTTC. Its translation is CATSDNRGHGYTF.

The chain is built from TRBV12-3 or TRBV12-4 and TRBJ1-5, with D possibly matching TRBD1 (5 bases). V lost 6 bases, J lost 2 bases, and 23 bases lay in between. The CDR3 covers 18 residues. The CDR3: CASSPTGTEDEGNQPQHF. CDR3 DNA sequence: TGTGCCAGCAGCCCTACAGGCACGGAAGACGAAGGCAATCAGCCCCAGCATTTT.

The genes are TRBV12-3 or TRBV12-4 and TRBJ2-1; D tentatively fits TRBD1 or TRBD2 (5 bases each). The CDR3 has 16 residues. V was shortened by 6 bases and J by 7 bases, with 22 bases between the two germline ends. The CDR3 here is CASRLWIRDGGNEQFF. CDR3 bases: TGTGCCAGCAGACTCTGGATCCGGGACGGCGGAAATGAGCAGTTCTTC.

The chain couples TRBV7-9 to TRBJ1-4; D is uncertain. In germline, CDR1 is SEHNR, CDR2 FQNEAQ (reference sequence). The CDR3 covers 14 residues. Deletions cut 1 base from V and 8 bases from J, with 11 bases between. CDR3 region: CASSLVQAEEKLFF. In nucleotides, the CDR3 is TGTGCCAGCAGCTTAGTTCAGGCAGAGGAAAAACTGTTTTTT.

This clonotype occurred once. This chain links TRBV25-1 with TRBJ2-7; no reliable D call. Germline CDR1 MGHDK, CDR2 SYGVNS. The V gene lost 5 bases and the J gene lost 3 bases, with 11 bases spanning the gap. The CDR3 covers 13 residues. This chain's CDR3 is CASSPNQGYEQYV. In DNA form, the CDR3 reads TGTGCCAGCAGTCCGAACCAAGGCTACGAGCAGTACGTC.

The CDR3 sequence: CASTGGADTEAFF. The CDR3 DNA is TGTGCCAGTACAGGGGGCGCGGACACTGAAGCTTTCTTT. The chain employs TRBV27 and TRBJ1-1; TRBD1 matches 9 bases. The CDR3 runs 13 residues. V was pared by 9 bases and J by 3 bases, with 5 bases of the junction left unmatched. The V gene's germline CDR1 is MNHEY and CDR2 SMNVEV (reference sequence).